These T cell receptor beta chains were read from a single sample in a study of metastatic and nonmetastatic thyroid tumors. Using MiXCR, TCRdb re-called clones from the PCR reads. The sample records under 95,000 clones, 8% to 9.5% being singletons. The sample was blood. The receptors come from a female donor with papillary thyroid cancer or a benign thyroid nodule (not recorded which). Some clones in this sample may be carry-over from other donors' samples. Each CDR3 is given with its conserved first and last residue. A D gene is named only where the DNA matches it firmly. Where a row states a size, it is once, few, many or the class of an expanded clone; other rows omit it.

clone size: many; D gene: NA; J gene: TRBJ2-5; V gene: TRBV5-6; CDR3 DNA: TGTGCCAGCAGCTTGGTGGGATTCCGCATACAAGAGACCCAGTACTTC; CDR3 protein: CASSLVGFRIQETQYF
clone size: many; D gene: NA; J gene: TRBJ1-6; V gene: TRBV27; CDR3 DNA: TGTGCCAGCAGTTTATCCGGGGCGGCTCCCCTCCACTTT; CDR3 protein: CASSLSGAAPLHF
clone size: many; D gene: NA; J gene: TRBJ1-3; V gene: TRBV28; CDR3 DNA: TGTGCCAGCAGGGGTGCGGGGTGTGGAAACACCATATATTTT; CDR3 protein: CASRGAGCGNTIYF
clone size: NA; D gene: TRBD2; J gene: TRBJ2-4; V gene: TRBV7-3; CDR3 DNA: TGTGCCAGCAGCCCTGGGGGGGTAGCCAAAAACATTCAGTACTTC; CDR3 protein: CASSPGGVAKNIQYF
clone size: many; D gene: NA; J gene: TRBJ2-6; V gene: TRBV6-1; CDR3 DNA: TGTGCCAGCAGTGAAGGACATAACTCTGGGGCCAACGTCCTGACTTTC; CDR3 protein: CASSEGHNSGANVLTF
clone size: many; D gene: TRBD2; J gene: TRBJ2-1; V gene: TRBV20-1; CDR3 DNA: TGCAGTGCTAGACCTCAAGGACTAGCGGGGGGGTGGAATGAGCAGTTCTTC; CDR3 protein: CSARPQGLAGGWNEQFF
clone size: many; D gene: TRBD1; J gene: TRBJ2-7; V gene: TRBV19; CDR3 DNA: TGTGCCAGTTCGGAGGTGGGGACAGGAACCTACGAGCAGTACTTC; CDR3 protein: CASSEVGTGTYEQYF
clone size: many; D gene: NA; J gene: TRBJ1-3; V gene: TRBV2; CDR3 DNA: TGTGCCAGCAGCCGGAACTCTGGAAACACCATATATTTT; CDR3 protein: CASSRNSGNTIYF
clone size: NA; D gene: TRBD2; J gene: TRBJ2-3; V gene: TRBV7-3; CDR3 DNA: TGTGCCAGCAGCTCCGGGTCTAGCGGGGTGAATACGCAGTATTTT; CDR3 protein: CASSSGSSGVNTQYF
clone size: many; D gene: NA; J gene: TRBJ2-2; V gene: TRBV30; CDR3 DNA: TGTGCCTGGAGAATAGCTACGGACACCGGGGAGCTGTTTTTT; CDR3 protein: CAWRIATDTGELFF
clone size: many; D gene: NA; J gene: TRBJ1-1; V gene: TRBV12-3/TRBV12-4; CDR3 DNA: TGTGCCAGCAGTTTAGGCAGGCGGTTAAACACTGAAGCTTTCTTT; CDR3 protein: CASSLGRRLNTEAFF
clone size: many; D gene: TRBD1; J gene: TRBJ2-7; V gene: TRBV18; CDR3 DNA: TGTGCCAGCTCGAGGAGGACAGGGACGAACGACGAGCAGTACTTC; CDR3 protein: CASSRRTGTNDEQYF
clone size: NA; D gene: NA; J gene: TRBJ2-5; V gene: TRBV7-9; CDR3 DNA: TGTGCCAGCAGCAACCCTAGGGGGGAGACCCAGTACTTC; CDR3 protein: CASSNPRGETQYF
clone size: many; D gene: NA; J gene: TRBJ1-1; V gene: TRBV10-2; CDR3 DNA: TGCGCCAGCAGTGCCGGGATGAACACTGAAGCTTTCTTT; CDR3 protein: CASSAGMNTEAFF
clone size: many; D gene: NA; J gene: TRBJ1-3; V gene: TRBV27; CDR3 DNA: TGTGCCAGCAGTTTCGGCCCCTCTGGAAACACCATATATTTT; CDR3 protein: CASSFGPSGNTIYF
clone size: NA; D gene: NA; J gene: TRBJ2-3; V gene: TRBV10-3; CDR3 DNA: TGTGCCATCAGTGAGTCGAGTCAGGGGACAGATACGCAGTATTTT; CDR3 protein: CAISESSQGTDTQYF
clone size: few; D gene: NA; J gene: TRBJ2-7; V gene: TRBV6-1; CDR3 DNA: TGTGCCAGCAGTGAAATGGTAACCTACGAGCAGTACTTC; CDR3 protein: CASSEMVTYEQYF
clone size: many; D gene: NA; J gene: TRBJ1-2; V gene: TRBV5-6; CDR3 DNA: TGTGCCAGCAGTTTCGTATCAGGCTCGGAGGGCTACACCTTC; CDR3 protein: CASSFVSGSEGYTF
clone size: few; D gene: NA; J gene: TRBJ1-5; V gene: TRBV6-1; CDR3 DNA: TGTGCCAGCAGTGAAGCAAGGGGGTATCAGCCCCAGCATTTT; CDR3 protein: CASSEARGYQPQHF
clone size: many; D gene: NA; J gene: TRBJ1-3; V gene: TRBV5-1; CDR3 DNA: TGCGCCAGCAGCTTGTGGGATACATCTTCCTCTGGAAACACCATATATTTT; CDR3 protein: CASSLWDTSSSGNTIYF
clone size: many; D gene: NA; J gene: TRBJ1-1; V gene: TRBV12-3/TRBV12-4; CDR3 DNA: TGTGCCAGCAGTTTTGGAGGGAGCACTGAAGCTTTCTTT; CDR3 protein: CASSFGGSTEAFF
clone size: many; D gene: TRBD1; J gene: TRBJ2-3; V gene: TRBV5-1; CDR3 DNA: TGCGCCAGCAGCCCCCCAGAGGACAGGGGTTATAGCAATCAGCCCCAGTATTTT; CDR3 protein: CASSPPEDRGYSNQPQYF
clone size: few; D gene: TRBD1; J gene: TRBJ2-3; V gene: TRBV6-5; CDR3 DNA: TGTGCCAGAAGTTATGATAGCCGGCAGGGGGGCACAGATACGCAGTATTTT; CDR3 protein: CARSYDSRQGGTDTQYF
clone size: many; D gene: NA; J gene: TRBJ2-7; V gene: TRBV4-2; CDR3 DNA: TGTGCCAGCCAGGAAGGGCCGGGGACGTACGAGCAGTACTTC; CDR3 protein: CASQEGPGTYEQYF
clone size: many; D gene: TRBD1; J gene: TRBJ2-7; V gene: TRBV3-1; CDR3 DNA: TGTGCCAGCAGCCATTCGACAGGGGGCAGCGAGCAGTACTTC; CDR3 protein: CASSHSTGGSEQYF
clone size: many; D gene: NA; J gene: TRBJ2-7; V gene: TRBV15; CDR3 DNA: TGTGCCACCAGCACTGTGACAGGCGGAGAGCAGTACTTC; CDR3 protein: CATSTVTGGEQYF
clone size: many; D gene: TRBD2; J gene: TRBJ2-1; V gene: TRBV9; CDR3 DNA: TGTGCCAGCAGCGTCGGACTAGCGGACTCCTACAATGAGCAGTTCTTC; CDR3 protein: CASSVGLADSYNEQFF
clone size: many; D gene: NA; J gene: TRBJ1-2; V gene: TRBV6-1; CDR3 DNA: TGTGCCAGCAGTGATGAGTTTAACTATGGCTACACCTTC; CDR3 protein: CASSDEFNYGYTF
clone size: many; D gene: NA; J gene: TRBJ1-1; V gene: TRBV14; CDR3 DNA: TGTGCCAGCAGCCAATCGACCCGGACTGAAGCTTTCTTT; CDR3 protein: CASSQSTRTEAFF
clone size: many; D gene: TRBD2; J gene: TRBJ2-7; V gene: TRBV4-2; CDR3 DNA: TGTGCCAGCAGCGCGACCTTCGGACTAGCGGGGGTACACGAGCAGTACTTC; CDR3 protein: CASSATFGLAGVHEQYF
clone size: many; D gene: NA; J gene: TRBJ1-5; V gene: TRBV6-1; CDR3 DNA: TGTGCCAGCAGTGAAAAGGGCTTCAATCAGCCCCAGCATTTT; CDR3 protein: CASSEKGFNQPQHF
clone size: many; D gene: NA; J gene: TRBJ1-2; V gene: TRBV4-1; CDR3 DNA: TGCGCCAGCAGCCAAGGGGTGGCAGGGTTATCGGCCGGCTACACCTTC; CDR3 protein: CASSQGVAGLSAGYTF
clone size: many; D gene: TRBD1; J gene: TRBJ2-3; V gene: TRBV9; CDR3 DNA: TGTGCCAGCAGCGTAACAGGGACAGACCTTAGCACAGATACGCAGTATTTT; CDR3 protein: CASSVTGTDLSTDTQYF
clone size: few; D gene: NA; J gene: TRBJ2-5; V gene: TRBV27; CDR3 DNA: TGTGCCAGCAGTTTATATGGTACTGCGGGGACCCAGTACTTC; CDR3 protein: CASSLYGTAGTQYF
clone size: many; D gene: TRBD1; J gene: TRBJ1-1; V gene: TRBV15; CDR3 DNA: TGTGCCACCAGCAAAGGACAGGGAGCTACCTTTCGGTTT; CDR3 protein: CATSKGQGATFRF
clone size: many; D gene: TRBD2; J gene: TRBJ2-1; V gene: TRBV20-1; CDR3 DNA: TGCAGTGCGGACCCCAGCGGGGGGGATAAATACAATGAGCAGTTCTTC; CDR3 protein: CSADPSGGDKYNEQFF
clone size: many; D gene: TRBD1; J gene: TRBJ2-3; V gene: TRBV18; CDR3 DNA: TGTGCCAGCTCTCGCTATACAGGGGGCGGCACAGATACGCAGTATTTT; CDR3 protein: CASSRYTGGGTDTQYF
clone size: few; D gene: TRBD2; J gene: TRBJ2-2; V gene: TRBV28; CDR3 DNA: TGTGCCAGCAGTTTATGGAGTACTAGCGGGTATAACACCTGGGAGCTGTTTTTT; CDR3 protein: CASSLWSTSGYNTWELFF
clone size: many; D gene: TRBD1; J gene: TRBJ1-6; V gene: TRBV11-2; CDR3 DNA: TGTGCCAGCAGCTTGGACAGGGGGCCTTGGAATTCACCCCTCCACTTT; CDR3 protein: CASSLDRGPWNSPLHF
clone size: many; D gene: NA; J gene: TRBJ1-2; V gene: TRBV6-1; CDR3 DNA: TGTGCCAGCAGGCAGCCCCCTGACTATGGCTACACCTTC; CDR3 protein: CASRQPPDYGYTF
clone size: NA; D gene: NA; J gene: TRBJ1-2; V gene: TRBV24-1; CDR3 DNA: TGTGCCACCAGTGGGGCAAGGGGCTACACCTTC; CDR3 protein: CATSGARGYTF
clone size: many; D gene: NA; J gene: TRBJ2-4; V gene: TRBV4-1; CDR3 DNA: TGCGCCAGCAGCCAAGGTGGGACACTCCTAGCCAAAAACATTCAGTACTTC; CDR3 protein: CASSQGGTLLAKNIQYF